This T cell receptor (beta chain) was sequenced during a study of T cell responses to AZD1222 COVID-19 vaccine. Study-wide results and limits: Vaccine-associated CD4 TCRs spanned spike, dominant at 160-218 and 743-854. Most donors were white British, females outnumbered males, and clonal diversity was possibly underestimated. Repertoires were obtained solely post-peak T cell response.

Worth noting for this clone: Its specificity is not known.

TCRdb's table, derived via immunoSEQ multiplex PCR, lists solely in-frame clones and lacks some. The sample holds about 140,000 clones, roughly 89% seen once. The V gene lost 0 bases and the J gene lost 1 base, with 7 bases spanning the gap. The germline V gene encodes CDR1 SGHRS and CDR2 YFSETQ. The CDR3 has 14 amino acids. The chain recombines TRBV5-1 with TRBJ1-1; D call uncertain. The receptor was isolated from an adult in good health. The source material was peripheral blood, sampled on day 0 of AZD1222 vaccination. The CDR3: CASSLGRSNTEAFF. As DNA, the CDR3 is TGCGCCAGCAGCTTGGGGCGGTCGAACACTGAAGCTTTCTTT.